A selection of T cell receptor beta chains follows, all from one sample in a study of shared clonotypes between healthy human individuals. Repertoires were generated with immunoSEQ multiplex PCR, while TCRdb's copy carries only in-frame clones and drops some. The sample contains 2 million to 3 million clones, roughly 93% of which appear only once. Sequences were obtained from naive CD4+ T cells from PBMCs. Source of these receptors: a man between 18 and 35 years old in good health. Some clones in this sample may be carry-over from other donors' samples. Each CDR3 is given with its conserved first and last residue. The D gene is left open where the match is weak. Only part of the rows carry a size: once, few, many, or a class if the clone is expanded.

j_call clone_size v_call d_call cdr3_aa cdr3_nt
TRBJ2-1 - TRBV6-6 TRBD2 CASSRSTSGRRDEQFF TGTGCCAGCAGTCGAAGTACTAGCGGGAGACGTGATGAGCAGTTCTTC
TRBJ1-3 - TRBV11-3 - CASSLDHTGCGNTIYF TGTGCCAGCAGCTTAGATCACACAGGCTGTGGAAACACCATATATTTT
TRBJ2-1 - TRBV29-1 TRBD2 CSVGARLAGYNEQFF TGCAGCGTTGGGGCTCGGCTAGCGGGCTACAATGAGCAGTTCTTC
TRBJ2-2 - TRBV5-1 - CASSPSVSGAGELFF TGCGCCAGCAGCCCCTCAGTGTCAGGGGCCGGGGAGCTGTTTTTT
TRBJ2-1 - TRBV29-1 TRBD2 CSLTSGRSNEQFF TGCAGCCTGACTAGCGGGAGAAGCAATGAGCAGTTCTTC
TRBJ2-5 - TRBV5-4 - CASSPTQTGIQYF TGTGCCAGCAGCCCAACCCAAACAGGGATCCAGTACTTC
TRBJ2-7 - TRBV7-8 - CASSLVRNNYEQYF TGTGCCAGCAGCTTAGTACGGAACAACTACGAGCAGTACTTC
TRBJ2-1 - TRBV11-2 TRBD2 CASSSSRLAGIGGEQFF TGTGCCAGCAGCTCCTCGAGACTAGCGGGGATAGGTGGTGAGCAGTTCTTC
TRBJ2-5 - TRBV2 TRBD1 CASRGGTGYQETQYF TGTGCCAGCAGGGGCGGGACAGGATACCAAGAGACCCAGTACTTC
TRBJ2-7 - TRBV30 - CAWVGMGFHEQYF TGTGCCTGGGTCGGCATGGGGTTCCACGAGCAGTACTTC
TRBJ1-4 - TRBV19 - CASGSSGTPVDNEKLFF TGTGCCAGTGGAAGTTCCGGGACCCCTGTCGATAATGAAAAACTGTTTTTT
TRBJ2-7 - TRBV10-3 TRBD2 CAISSKASGSNEQYF TGTGCCATCAGCTCTAAGGCTAGCGGGAGCAACGAGCAGTACTTC
TRBJ2-7 - TRBV19 - CASSIVAGAYEQYF TGTGCCAGTAGTATAGTTGCGGGTGCCTACGAGCAGTACTTC
TRBJ2-3 - TRBV6-5 TRBD2 CASKPAGGTDTQYF TGTGCCAGCAAACCAGCGGGAGGCACAGATACGCAGTATTTT
TRBJ2-1 - TRBV28 - CASSSAYNEQFF TGTGCCAGCAGCTCGGCCTACAATGAGCAGTTCTTC
TRBJ1-2 - TRBV11-2 TRBD1 CASSSQGQVNYGYTF TGTGCCAGCAGCTCGCAAGGACAGGTTAACTATGGCTACACCTTC
TRBJ2-2 few TRBV30 - CAWSVDEYTGELFF TGTGCCTGGAGTGTAGACGAGTACACCGGGGAGCTGTTTTTT
TRBJ2-1 - TRBV9 TRBD2 CASTPGTTGTYNEQFF TGTGCCAGCACCCCAGGGACTACCGGGACCTACAATGAGCAGTTCTTC
TRBJ2-1 - TRBV9 TRBD1 CASSVVGTGVNEQFF TGTGCCAGCAGCGTAGTCGGCACAGGGGTCAATGAGCAGTTCTTC